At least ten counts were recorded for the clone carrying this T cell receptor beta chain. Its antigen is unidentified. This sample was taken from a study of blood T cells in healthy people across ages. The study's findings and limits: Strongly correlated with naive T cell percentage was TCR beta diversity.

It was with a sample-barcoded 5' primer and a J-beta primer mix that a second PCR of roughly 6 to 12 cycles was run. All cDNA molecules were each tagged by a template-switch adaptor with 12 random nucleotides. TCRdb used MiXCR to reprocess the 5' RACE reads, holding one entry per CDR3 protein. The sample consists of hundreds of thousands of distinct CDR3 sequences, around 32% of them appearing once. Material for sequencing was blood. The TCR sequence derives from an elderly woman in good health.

CDR3 nucleotides: TGCGCCAGCAGCTTAGGGGCCGCTCGGACCCAGTACTTC. Its protein product is CASSLGAARTQYF. The chain recombines TRBV5-1 with TRBJ2-5; a possible D gene is TRBD1 (5 bases). This CDR3 is built from 13 residues. Trimming shortened V by 2 bases and J by 7 bases, and 12 bases separated the two germline ends. Germline assignment: CDR1 SGHRS and CDR2 YFSETQ.